Below, 15 T cell receptor beta chains from the same sample are listed, as sequenced in a study of cytomegalovirus exposure and HLA in healthy donors. Vbeta (60) and Jbeta (13) primers were used in the PCR. Produced via immunoSEQ multiplex PCR; TCRdb's table is partial and in-frame only. The listing contains some 120,000 clones. The sequenced material came from PBMCs. These receptors originate from a man in his forties or fifties in good health and CMV-seropositive.

The chain recombines TRBV5-1 with TRBJ2-7, with 9 bases aligning to TRBD2. The CDR3 consists of 14 residues. The germline V gene encodes CDR1 SGHRS and CDR2 YFSETQ. V was pared by 5 bases and J by 2 bases, with 5 bases of the junction left unmatched. The DNA of the CDR3 is TGCGCCAGCAGGGTAATAGCGGGGGCCTACGAGCAGTACTTC. Translating gives CASRVIAGAYEQYF. The full variable domain, its missing parts supplied by reference TRBV5-1 and TRBJ2-7, is KAGVTQTPRYLIKTRGQQVTLSCSPISGHRSVSWYQQTPGQGLQFLFEYFSETQRNKGNFPGRFSGRQFSNSRSEMNVSTLELGDSALYLCASRVIAGAYEQYFGPGTRLTVT.

CDR3 DNA sequence: TGTGCCAGCAGCGTAGACCTAAAAACGGGAATTTTCTTT. Translated, it gives CASSVDLKTGIFF. The chain employs TRBV9 and TRBJ1-1; the D is unclear. CDR1 is SGDLS and CDR2 is YYNGEE in the germline V gene. Trimming shortened V by 0 bases and J by 13 bases, and 16 bases separated the two germline ends. The CDR3 has 13 residues.

V gene TRBV27 combines with J gene TRBJ2-7, with 8 bases matching TRBD2. This CDR3 spans 15 amino acids. CDR1 and CDR2 from the germline V gene are MNHEY and SMNVEV (reference sequence). J lost 3 bases, V lost 4 bases, and 8 bases had no gene match. DNA of the CDR3: TGTGCCAGCAGTTGGTCGGGAGGGCCTGTCTACGAGCAGTACTTC. Its translation: CASSWSGGPVYEQYF.

The chain combines TRBV19 with TRBJ1-2, with a tentative D call TRBD1 (5 bases). Germline V CDR1 and CDR2: LNHDA, SQIVND (reference sequence). With 4 bases removed from V and 3 bases from J, the gap between germline ends came to 18 bases. The CDR3 spans 16 residues. CDR3 bases: TGTGCCAGTAGTAGCCGGGGCGCGGCGGGAGACTATGGCTACACCTTC. As protein: CASSSRGAAGDYGYTF.

This chain joins TRBV27 and TRBJ2-1, with TRBD2 matching 14 bases. This CDR3 has 15 residues. V was pared by 5 bases and J by 11 bases, with 8 bases of the junction left unmatched. Per the germline V gene, CDR1 is MNHEY and CDR2 is SMNVEV (reference sequence). CDR3 residues: CASSSPGLAGVKQFF. Here the CDR3 DNA reads TGTGCCAGCAGTAGTCCGGGACTAGCGGGAGTGAAGCAGTTCTTC.

V usage is TRBV10-1 and J usage is TRBJ2-5; 13 nucleotides line up with TRBD2. Germline trimming cut 3 bases from V and 5 bases from J; bases unmatched to any gene: 6. CDR3 length equals 16 residues. CDR1 and CDR2 from the germline V gene are WNHNN and SYGVQD (reference sequence). The CDR3 loop is CASSDGLAGAIETQYF. CDR3 sequence (DNA): TGCGCCAGCAGTGACGGACTAGCGGGAGCAATTGAGACCCAGTACTTC.

The genes are TRBV19 and TRBJ2-2; unclear D gene. V was trimmed by 1 base and J by 5 bases, leaving 17 bases between them. CDR3 size: 17 residues. Per germline, CDR1 LNHDA and CDR2 SQIVND (reference sequence). The CDR3 coding sequence is TGTGCCAGTAGTATAGCCCCCCGCAGCCTCGGGACCGGGGAGCTGTTTTTT. Its translation is CASSIAPRSLGTGELFF. The whole variable domain, filled in from reference TRBV19 and TRBJ2-2, reads DGGITQSPKYLFRKEGQNVTLSCEQNLNHDAMYWYRQDPGQGLRLIYYSQIVNDFQKGDIAEGYSVSREKKESFPLTVTSAQKNPTAFYLCASSIAPRSLGTGELFFGEGSRLTVL.

V is TRBV19 and J is TRBJ1-1, with D maybe TRBD1 (5 bases). The germline CDR1 and CDR2 sequences are LNHDA and SQIVND (reference sequence). The CDR3 extends over 13 amino acids. V dropped 2 bases and J dropped 7 bases, with 11 bases sitting between them. CDR3 nucleotide sequence: TGTGCCAGTAGTATAAGGGCCGGGGGTGAAGCTTTCTTT. This encodes CASSIRAGGEAFF.

The chain links TRBV10-2 to TRBJ1-2; D unclear. V shed 6 bases and J shed 2 bases, with 7 bases lying between them. The CDR3 extends over 12 amino acids. CDR1 is WSHSY and CDR2 is SAAADI in the germline V gene. In DNA form, the CDR3 reads TGCGCCAGCAGGGGAGAGAACTATGGCTACACCTTC. It yields the protein CASRGENYGYTF.

The chain carries TRBV5-1 and TRBJ1-1, with D perhaps TRBD1 (5 bases). CDR3 length: 12 residues. Per the germline V gene, CDR1 is SGHRS and CDR2 is YFSETQ. V lost 7 bases and J 1 base, leaving 8 bases between the germline ends. The CDR3 protein is CASGGTNTEAFF. The CDR3 DNA follows: TGCGCCAGCGGGGGGACGAACACTGAAGCTTTCTTT.

This chain joins TRBV5-1 and TRBJ2-3, with D possibly matching TRBD1 (6 bases). The germline V and J ends were trimmed by 4 bases and 2 bases, with 14 bases remaining between them. Germline V lookup: CDR1 SGHRS, CDR2 YFSETQ. The CDR3 is 15 residues long. CDR3 nucleotide sequence: TGCGCCAGCAGCACTGGTTGGGACACCACAGATACGCAGTATTTT. This sequence encodes CASSTGWDTTDTQYF.

The V and J genes are TRBV7-9 and TRBJ1-3; 8 bases agree with TRBD1. Unmatched junction bases numbered 6, after V lost 4 bases and J lost 4 bases. The length of the CDR3 is 15 residues. CDR1 and CDR2 from the germline V gene are SEHNR and FQNEAQ (reference sequence). Here the CDR3 DNA reads TGTGCCAGCAGCTCCGGACAGGGCGACGGAAACACCATATATTTT. Residues: CASSSGQGDGNTIYF.

This chain links TRBV2 with TRBJ2-5, with unresolved D. This CDR3 has 11 amino acids. Per germline, CDR1 SNHLY and CDR2 FYNNEI. V lost 6 bases, J lost 4 bases, and 6 bases lay in between. CDR3 region: CASREIETQYF. CDR3 DNA sequence: TGTGCCAGCAGGGAGATAGAGACCCAGTACTTC.

This sequence joins TRBV18 and TRBJ2-5; 8 bases fit TRBD2. V lost 8 bases and J lost 2; bases outside the gene matches: 4. This CDR3 has 13 residues. Per the germline V gene, CDR1 is KGHSH and CDR2 is LQKENI. The CDR3 region is CASPPGGQETQYF. The CDR3 DNA is TGTGCCAGCCCCCCGGGGGGGCAAGAGACCCAGTACTTC.

This chain uses TRBV5-6 with TRBJ2-3; 10 bases fit TRBD2. Germline V gene lookup returns CDR1 SGHDT and CDR2 YYEEEE. V trimming: 1 base; J trimming: 3 bases; junction bases outside the gene matches: 2. The CDR3 sequence is 15 residues long. As DNA, the CDR3 is TGTGCCAGCAGCTTGCGTAGCGGGGGGACAGATACGCAGTATTTT. Protein product: CASSLRSGGTDTQYF.